The rows below give T cell receptor beta chains drawn from one sample of a study of CD8+ T cells in alopecia areata. Using immunoSEQ multiplex PCR, the repertoire was profiled, and TCRdb retains in-frame clones only, with some absent. The table records roughly 200,000 clones, approximately 60% of them present only once. The input for sequencing was CD4+ T cells sorted from blood, taken at week 4, from a patient treated with tofacitinib. These TCRs come from a human donor with alopecia areata. The CDR3 runs from the conserved cysteine through the conserved F or W. Each record gives: D gene, V gene, J gene, clone size, CDR3 protein, CDR3 DNA. A D gene is named only where the DNA matches it firmly. A clone size is listed for some rows: how often the clone was seen (once, few, many), or a class if it is expanded.

TRBD1	TRBV7-2	TRBJ1-5	NA	CASSVDRVDQPQHF	TGTGCCAGCAGCGTCGACAGGGTGGATCAGCCCCAGCATTTT
TRBD1	TRBV7-3	TRBJ2-1	NA	CASSSGQGLWVEQFF	TGTGCCAGCAGCTCAGGACAGGGGCTTTGGGTTGAGCAGTTCTTC
TRBD1	TRBV30	TRBJ2-5	NA	CAWLRDRGETQYF	TGTGCCTGGCTCCGGGACAGGGGAGAGACCCAGTACTTC
NA	TRBV11-2	TRBJ2-3	NA	CASSLVLASTDTQYF	TGTGCCAGCAGCTTAGTTCTGGCTAGCACAGATACGCAGTATTTT
NA	TRBV27	TRBJ2-1	few	CASSRALAPSYNEQFF	TGTGCCAGCAGTAGGGCTCTAGCCCCCTCCTACAATGAGCAGTTCTTC
NA	TRBV7-2	TRBJ1-1	NA	CASSWTTGEAFF	TGTGCCAGCAGCTGGACGACAGGTGAAGCTTTCTTT
NA	TRBV30	TRBJ1-2	once	CAWSIKEDGYTF	TGTGCCTGGAGTATAAAGGAGGATGGCTACACCTTC
NA	TRBV27	TRBJ1-2	NA	CASSFAPGDGYTF	TGTGCCAGCAGTTTTGCCCCCGGGGATGGCTACACCTTC
TRBD2	TRBV5-6	TRBJ2-3	NA	CASSLEVRGSTDTQYF	TGTGCCAGCAGCTTGGAAGTGCGGGGGAGCACAGATACGCAGTATTTT
NA	TRBV25-1	TRBJ1-6	few	CASSDPGAPLHF	TGTGCCAGCAGTGATCCGGGGGCACCCCTCCACTTT
NA	TRBV5-1	TRBJ2-5	NA	CASRYGITQETQYF	TGCGCCAGCAGATACGGGATCACCCAAGAGACCCAGTACTTC
TRBD1	TRBV29-1	TRBJ1-1	few	CSVAYVGQQAFF	TGCAGCGTTGCGTACGTGGGACAGCAAGCTTTCTTT
NA	TRBV2	TRBJ1-1	NA	CASSEAGNTEAFF	TGTGCCAGCAGTGAAGCCGGGAACACTGAAGCTTTCTTT
TRBD1	TRBV30	TRBJ2-1	NA	CAWSVGIFDRGNKRSSYNEQFF	TGTGCCTGGAGTGTGGGTATTTTCGACAGGGGAAATAAACGGAGCTCCTACAATGAGCAGTTCTTC
TRBD1	TRBV5-4	TRBJ2-7	few	CASSIGTASSYEQYF	TGTGCCAGCAGCATCGGGACAGCCAGCTCCTACGAGCAGTACTTC
TRBD1	TRBV7-3	TRBJ2-3	NA	CASSWDRGTDTQYF	TGTGCCAGCAGCTGGGACAGGGGCACAGATACGCAGTATTTT
NA	TRBV5-4	TRBJ2-3	NA	CASSLEGGTDTQYF	TGTGCCAGCAGCTTGGAAGGCGGCACAGATACGCAGTATTTT
NA	TRBV5-4	TRBJ2-1	NA	CASSLWTDNEQFF	TGTGCCAGCAGCTTGTGGACGGACAATGAGCAGTTCTTC
NA	TRBV18	TRBJ1-2	once	CASSPKGLRGYTF	TGTGCCAGCTCACCGAAGGGTTTGCGTGGCTACACCTTC
NA	TRBV20-1	TRBJ2-3	NA	CSPTSDTQYF	TGCAGTCCAACGTCAGATACGCAGTATTTT